The 4 T cell receptor beta chains below all came from one sample that was sequenced in a study of sequential checkpoint blockade in melanoma. Sample treatment: randomized to nivolumab then ipilimumab (arm A) or the reverse (arm B). Libraries were prepared by immunoSEQ multiplex PCR; TCRdb keeps only in-frame clonotypes and omits some of them. The sample carries 13,000 or so clones, around 65% recorded once. The material was CD8+ T cells sorted from blood (inferred from file names), obtained from a patient given nivolumab and ipilimumab in sequence. The receptors here all came from a human donor with melanoma.

The gene calls are TRBV9 and TRBJ2-1; 10 bases are shared with TRBD2. Germline CDR1 SGDLS, CDR2 YYNGEE. The CDR3 is 15 residues long. Losses at the gene ends were 2 bases for V and 8 bases for J; bases not matched to a gene: 7. The CDR3 loop is CASSVTSGGADEQFF. The CDR3 DNA sequence: TGTGCCAGCAGCGTCACCAGCGGGGGGGCCGATGAGCAGTTCTTC.

This chain uses TRBV11-3 with TRBJ1-4; 10 nucleotides match TRBD1. From germline, CDR1 is SGHNT and CDR2 YENEEA. The V and J ends lost 2 bases and 2 bases, in that order; junction bases with no gene match: 8. The length of the CDR3 is 18 residues. Written as DNA, the CDR3 is TGTGCCAGCAGCTTACTCGGACAGGGGGAATCGACTAATGAAAAACTGTTTTTT. Its protein is CASSLLGQGESTNEKLFF.

This clone has only a few counts. The chain uses TRBV28 and TRBJ2-3; 12 nucleotides agree with TRBD2. Germline values: CDR1 MDHEN, CDR2 SYDVKM. This CDR3 contains 16 residues. The V segment lost 6 bases and the J segment 3 bases; nucleotides outside the gene matches: 7. CDR3 nucleotides: TGTGCCAGCAGCGCTAGCGGGGGGGTGGGAACAGATACGCAGTATTTT. This sequence encodes CASSASGGVGTDTQYF.

The chain links TRBV4-1 to TRBJ1-1, with D possibly matching TRBD1 (5 bases). Trimming stripped 0 bases from V and 4 bases from J, with 12 bases between. The CDR3 is made up of 15 amino acids. Germline CDR1 and CDR2: MGHRA and YSYEKL. CDR3 sequence reads: CASSQDESGGTEAFF. DNA for the CDR3: TGCGCCAGCAGCCAAGACGAGTCCGGGGGCACTGAAGCTTTCTTT.